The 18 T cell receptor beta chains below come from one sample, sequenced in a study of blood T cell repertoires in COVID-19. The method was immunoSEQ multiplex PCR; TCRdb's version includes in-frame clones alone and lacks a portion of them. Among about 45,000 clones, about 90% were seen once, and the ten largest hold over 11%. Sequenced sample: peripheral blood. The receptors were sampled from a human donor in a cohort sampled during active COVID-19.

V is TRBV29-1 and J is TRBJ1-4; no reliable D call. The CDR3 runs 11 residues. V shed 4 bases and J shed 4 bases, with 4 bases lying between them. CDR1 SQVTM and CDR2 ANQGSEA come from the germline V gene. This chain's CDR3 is CSVASNEKLFF. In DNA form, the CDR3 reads TGCAGCGTTGCCAGTAATGAAAAACTGTTTTTT.

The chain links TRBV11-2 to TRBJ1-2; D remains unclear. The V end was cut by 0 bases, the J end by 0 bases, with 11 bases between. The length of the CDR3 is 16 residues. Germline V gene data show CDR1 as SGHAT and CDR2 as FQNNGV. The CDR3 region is CASSLDHEEANYGYTF. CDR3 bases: TGTGCCAGCAGCTTAGATCATGAGGAAGCTAACTATGGCTACACCTTC.

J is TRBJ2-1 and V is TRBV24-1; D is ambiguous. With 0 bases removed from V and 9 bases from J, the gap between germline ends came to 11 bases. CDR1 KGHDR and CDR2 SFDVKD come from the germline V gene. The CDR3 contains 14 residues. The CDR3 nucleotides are TGTGCCACCAGTGATTTGTCCCCCCGAGGTGAGCAGTTCTTC. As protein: CATSDLSPRGEQFF.

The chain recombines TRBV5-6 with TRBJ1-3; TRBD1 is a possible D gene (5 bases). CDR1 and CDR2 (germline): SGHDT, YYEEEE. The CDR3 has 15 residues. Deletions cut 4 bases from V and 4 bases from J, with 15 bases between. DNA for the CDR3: TGTGCCAGCAGCCTACCAGCAGGGATCGGAAACACCATATATTTT. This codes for CASSLPAGIGNTIYF.

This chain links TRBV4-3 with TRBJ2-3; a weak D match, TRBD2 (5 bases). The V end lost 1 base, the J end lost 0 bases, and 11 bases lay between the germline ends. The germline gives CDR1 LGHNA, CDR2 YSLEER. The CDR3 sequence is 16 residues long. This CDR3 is CASSQGPPGSTDTQYF. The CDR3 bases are TGCGCCAGCAGCCAAGGCCCCCCGGGGAGCACAGATACGCAGTATTTT.

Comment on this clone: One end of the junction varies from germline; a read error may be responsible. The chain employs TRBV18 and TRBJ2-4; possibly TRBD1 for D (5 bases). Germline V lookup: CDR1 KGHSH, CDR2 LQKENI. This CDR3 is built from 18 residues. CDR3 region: CASSPLPDSPLAKNIQYF. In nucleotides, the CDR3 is TGTGCCAGCTCGCCACTCCCCGACAGTCCTCTAGCCAAAAACATTCAGTACTTC.

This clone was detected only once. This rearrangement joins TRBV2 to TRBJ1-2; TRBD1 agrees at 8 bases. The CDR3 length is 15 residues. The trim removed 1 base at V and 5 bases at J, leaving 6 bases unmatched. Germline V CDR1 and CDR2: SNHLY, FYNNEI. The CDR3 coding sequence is TGTGCCAGCAGTGAAGATGGACAGGGCTGGTATGGCTACACCTTC. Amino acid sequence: CASSEDGQGWYGYTF.

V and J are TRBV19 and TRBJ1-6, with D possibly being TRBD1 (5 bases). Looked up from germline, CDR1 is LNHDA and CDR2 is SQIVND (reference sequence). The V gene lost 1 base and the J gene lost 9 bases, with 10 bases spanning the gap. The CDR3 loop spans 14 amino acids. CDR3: CASSIATVGSPLHF. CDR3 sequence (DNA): TGTGCCAGTAGTATAGCGACAGTTGGTTCACCCCTCCACTTT.

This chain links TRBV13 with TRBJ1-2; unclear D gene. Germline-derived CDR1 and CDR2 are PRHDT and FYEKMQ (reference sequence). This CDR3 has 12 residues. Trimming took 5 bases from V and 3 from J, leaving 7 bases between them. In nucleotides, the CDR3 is TGTGCCAGCAGCCTCCGGGACTATGGCTACACCTTC. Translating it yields CASSLRDYGYTF.

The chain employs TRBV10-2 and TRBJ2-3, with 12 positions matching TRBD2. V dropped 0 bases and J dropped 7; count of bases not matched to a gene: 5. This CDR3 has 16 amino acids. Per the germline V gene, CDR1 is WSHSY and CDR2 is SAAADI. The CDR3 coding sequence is TGCGCCAGCAGTGAGTCGCCTAGCGGGGGGGTGAATACGCAGTATTTT. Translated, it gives CASSESPSGGVNTQYF.

The CDR3 DNA follows: TGCAGCGTTTTAGGGGGTTTATCTAACTATGGCTACACCTTC. Amino acid sequence: CSVLGGLSNYGYTF. The rearrangement links TRBV29-1 to TRBJ1-2; maybe TRBD1 (6 bases). From germline, CDR1 is SQVTM and CDR2 ANQGSEA. The CDR3 spans 14 residues. Trimming left V 5 bases short and J 0 bases short, with 13 bases between. The full variable domain, rest sourced from reference TRBV29-1 and TRBJ1-2, is SAVISQKPSRDICQRGTSLTIQCQVDSQVTMMFWYRQQPGQSLTLIATANQGSEATYESGFVIDKFPISRPNLTFSTLTVSNMSPEDSSIYLCSVLGGLSNYGYTFGSGTRLTVV.

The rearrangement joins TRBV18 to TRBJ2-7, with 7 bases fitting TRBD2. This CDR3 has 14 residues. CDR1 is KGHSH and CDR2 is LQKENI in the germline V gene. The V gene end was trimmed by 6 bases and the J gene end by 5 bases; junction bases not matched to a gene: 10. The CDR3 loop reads CASSPGGPVDEQYF. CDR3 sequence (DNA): TGTGCCAGCTCCCCGGGGGGTCCAGTTGACGAGCAGTACTTC.

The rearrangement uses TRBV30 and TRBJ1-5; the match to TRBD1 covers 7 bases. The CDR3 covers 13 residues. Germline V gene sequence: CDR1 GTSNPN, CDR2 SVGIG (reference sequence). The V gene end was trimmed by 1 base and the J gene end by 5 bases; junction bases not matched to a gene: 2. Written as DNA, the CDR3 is TGTGCCTGGAGTGGACAGGGCCATCAGCCCCAGCATTTT. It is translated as CAWSGQGHQPQHF. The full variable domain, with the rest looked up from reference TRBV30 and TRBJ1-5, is SQTIHQWPATLVQPVGSPLSLECTVEGTSNPNLYWYRQAAGRGLQLLFYSVGIGQISSEVPQNLSASRPQDRQFILSSKKLLLSDSGFYLCAWSGQGHQPQHFGDGTRLSIL.

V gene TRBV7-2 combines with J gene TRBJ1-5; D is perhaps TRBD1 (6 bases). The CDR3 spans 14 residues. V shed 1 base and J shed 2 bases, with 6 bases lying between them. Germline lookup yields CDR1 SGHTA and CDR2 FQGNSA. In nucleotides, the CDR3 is TGTGCCAGCAGCTTAGGACAGGGCAATCAGCCCCAGCATTTT. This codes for CASSLGQGNQPQHF.

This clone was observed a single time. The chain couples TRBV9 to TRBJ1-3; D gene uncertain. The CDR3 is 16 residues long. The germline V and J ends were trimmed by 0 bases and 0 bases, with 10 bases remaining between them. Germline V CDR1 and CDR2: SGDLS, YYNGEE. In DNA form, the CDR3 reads TGTGCCAGCAGCGTAGGAGGATACTTCTCTGGAAACACCATATATTTT. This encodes CASSVGGYFSGNTIYF.

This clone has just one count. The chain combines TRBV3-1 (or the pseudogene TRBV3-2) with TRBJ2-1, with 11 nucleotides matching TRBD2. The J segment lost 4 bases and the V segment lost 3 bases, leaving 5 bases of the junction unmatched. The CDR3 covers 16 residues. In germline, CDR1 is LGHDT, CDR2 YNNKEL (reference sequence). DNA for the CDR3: TGTGCCAGCAGCCAGACTAGCGGGGCCCTTTACAATGAGCAGTTCTTC. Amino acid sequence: CASSQTSGALYNEQFF.

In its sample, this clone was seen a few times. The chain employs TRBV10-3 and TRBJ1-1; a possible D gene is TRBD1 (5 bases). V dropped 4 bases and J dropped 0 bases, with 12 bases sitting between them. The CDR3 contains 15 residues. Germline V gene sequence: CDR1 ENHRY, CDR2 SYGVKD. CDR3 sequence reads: CAISGTGYMNTEAFF. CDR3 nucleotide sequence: TGTGCCATCAGTGGAACAGGCTATATGAACACTGAAGCTTTCTTT.

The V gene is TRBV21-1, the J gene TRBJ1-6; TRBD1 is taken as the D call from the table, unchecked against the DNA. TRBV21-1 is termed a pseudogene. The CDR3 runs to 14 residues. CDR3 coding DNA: TGTGCCAGCAGCAAGAGGCAGGGAAATTCACCCCTCCACTTT. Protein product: CASSKRQGNSPLHF.